The present T cell receptor (beta chain) was sequenced within a study of blood T cell repertoires in COVID-19. Across the whole study: Specimens from acute and convalescent COVID-19 originated in the United States, Italy and Spain. Nucleic acid was either cDNA or gDNA, and it came from T cells, B-cell-depleted T cells, or PBMCs.

Original processing notes: It was from reference gene primer amplification that nucleated cell counts were estimated. Clones were read by immunoSEQ multiplex PCR, and TCRdb kept only the in-frame ones, dropping some. That table is the source of V, J and clone size, and D and trimming were worked out from the DNA. The sample includes 350,000 to 450,000 clones, 85% seen only once; the top ten take roughly 3.4%. The trim removed 1 base at V and 2 bases at J, leaving 3 bases unmatched. Germline assignment: CDR1 SEHNR and CDR2 FQNEAQ (reference sequence). The CDR3 runs to 16 residues. The sequencing sample was made of peripheral blood. This receptor was taken from a woman between 18 and 30 years old with acute or convalescent COVID-19. This chain uses TRBV7-9 with TRBJ1-5; 9 positions agree with TRBD1. The CDR3 protein is CASSLETGGGNQPQHF. CDR3 bases: TGTGCCAGCAGCTTAGAAACAGGGGGCGGCAATCAGCCCCAGCATTTT. The variable domain in full, with the rest retrieved from reference TRBV7-9 and TRBJ1-5, is DTGVSQNPRHKITKRGQNVTFRCDPISEHNRLYWYRQTLGQGPEFLTYFQNEAQLEKSRLLSDRFSAERPKGSFSTLEIQRTEQGDSAMYLCASSLETGGGNQPQHFGDGTRLSIL.